Listed here are 16 T cell receptor beta chains from one sample, sequenced in a study of tumor and adjacent non-tumor tissue in lung cancer. The template was RNA from unsorted bulk tissue. The normal lung tissue was taken more than 3 cm from the tumor edge. A modified ARM-PCR protocol with three rounds of nested PCR amplified TCRbeta. TCRdb reprocessed the multiplex PCR reads via MiXCR and lists one record per CDR3 protein. The table includes 80,000 or so distinct CDR3 sequences, 65% to 85% detected once. Input material: distant non-tumor lung tissue. The receptor set was obtained from a man aged 55-75 years with non-small cell lung cancer.

For this clonotype: One end of the junction does not line up with germline, which may come from a read error. This chain links TRBV11-2 with TRBJ2-5, with D possibly matching TRBD1 (6 bases). The CDR3 spans 16 residues. The germline gives CDR1 SGHAT, CDR2 FQNNGV. CDR3 sequence reads: CDSSSTMGAPKETHYF. The DNA for the CDR3 is TGTGACAGCAGCTCCACAATGGGGGCGCCAAAGGAGACCCATTACTTC.

CDR3 nucleotides: TGTGCCAGCACCGCGAACTCAAACTCCTACGAGCAGTACTTC. It translates to CASTANSNSYEQYF. The rearrangement uses TRBV5-6 and TRBJ2-7, with no clear D. Germline CDR1 SGHDT, CDR2 YYEEEE. Trimming removed 6 bases at V and 0 bases at J, with 13 bases between. CDR3 size: 14 residues.

The chain recombines TRBV10-1 with TRBJ2-7; D is ambiguous. The CDR3 is 13 amino acids. The V gene's germline CDR1 is WNHNN and CDR2 SYGVQD (reference sequence). Deletions cut 6 bases from V and 1 base from J, with 10 bases between. CDR3 sequence: CASSRGNSYEQYF. The CDR3 bases are TGCGCCAGCAGCCGAGGCAATTCCTACGAGCAGTACTTC.

This clonotype turned up a few times. A much more abundant neighbour one base away suggests this may be a read error. V usage is TRBV12-3 or TRBV12-4 and J usage is TRBJ2-3; TRBD2 agrees at 11 bases. The CDR3 is made up of 16 amino acids. CDR3 in amino acids: CASSPLAGGRTDMQYF. The DNA for the CDR3 is TGTGCCAGCAGTCCCCTAGCGGGGGGTCGCACAGATATGCAGTATTTT.

Turning to this clonotype: Its ends do not fully match the called genes, so a read error is possible. The genes are TRBV11-3 and TRBJ1-1; D gene uncertain. The CDR3 spans 14 residues. Germline CDR1 and CDR2: SGHNT and YENEEA. CDR3 protein: CASSLHGGQTEALF. The CDR3 region has the DNA TGTGCCAGCAGCTTGCACGGAGGGCAGACTGAAGCTCTCTTT.

The CDR3: CASSLIRREGLMGELFF. The CDR3 DNA reads as TGTGCCAGCAGCTTAATACGGCGGGAGGGCCTTATGGGGGAGCTGTTTTTT. The gene calls are TRBV7-2 and TRBJ2-2, with 9 positions matching TRBD2. Trimming cost V 2 bases and J 8 bases; bases outside gene matches: 12. The CDR3 runs 17 residues. CDR1 and CDR2 from the germline V gene are SGHTA and FQGNSA.

The rearrangement links TRBV11-3 to TRBJ2-7; the D is unclear. Germline CDR1 reads SGHNT; CDR2 reads YENEEA. The CDR3 loop spans 16 amino acids. V gave up 1 base and J gave up 2 bases, with 15 bases separating them. CDR3 sequence: CASSLARGVPTYEQYF. The CDR3 bases are TGTGCCAGCAGCTTAGCCCGAGGAGTGCCCACCTACGAGCAGTACTTC.

In regard to this clonotype: Relative to the germline gene, one junction end is altered; a read error may explain this. This chain uses TRBV29-1 with TRBJ2-5; D could derive from TRBD1 or TRBD2 (6 bases each). CDR1 is SQVTM and CDR2 is ANQGSEA in the germline V gene. The CDR3 sequence is 16 residues long. The CDR3 nucleotides are TGCAGCGCTGAAGGTCTTGAATGGGCGGGACAAGGGACTCAGTACTTC. Translated: CSAEGLEWAGQGTQYF.

This clonotype was seen a few times. V usage is TRBV11-2 and J usage is TRBJ2-5; D remains ambiguous. V was cut by 2 bases and J by 0 bases, with 7 bases left in between. Looked up from germline, CDR1 is SGHAT and CDR2 is FQNNGV. CDR3 length: 14 residues. Here the CDR3 DNA reads TGTGCCAGCAGCTTAATTGGCTACCAAGAGACCCAGTACTTC. It encodes CASSLIGYQETQYF. Full variable domain (rest looked up from reference TRBV11-2 and TRBJ2-5): EAGVAQSPRYKIIEKRQSVAFWCNPISGHATLYWYQQILGQGPKLLIQFQNNGVVDDSQLPKDRFSAERLKGVDSTLKIQPAKLEDSAVYLCASSLIGYQETQYFGPGTRLLVL.

Points on this clonotype: It is likely a read error, because the conserved phenylalanine at the end of the CDR3 is missing. The chain is built from TRBV5-4 and TRBJ2-1, with D possibly matching TRBD2 (6 bases). The germline V gene has CDR1 SGHNT and CDR2 YYREEE (reference sequence). The CDR3 runs to 15 residues. DNA of the CDR3: TGTGCCAGTAGCTTGGAGGGTAGAGGCGGGAATGAGCAGTTCTCC. Protein sequence: CASSLEGRGGNEQFS.

The chain has TRBV11-3 and TRBJ2-7; possible D gene TRBD1, 6 bases. Germline assignment: CDR1 SGHNT and CDR2 YENEEA. The CDR3 contains 13 residues. The V and J ends lost 10 bases and 0 bases respectively, with 13 bases between them. The CDR3 is CANSIRGSYEQYF. The DNA for the CDR3 is TGTGCCAATAGCATCAGGGGCTCCTACGAGCAGTACTTC. Complete variable domain (other parts from reference TRBV11-3 and TRBJ2-7): EAGVVQSPRYKIIEKKQPVAFWCNPISGHNTLYWYLQNLGQGPELLIRYENEEAVDDSQLPKDRFSAERLKGVDSTLKIQPAELGDSAVYLCANSIRGSYEQYFGPGTRLTVT.

The rearrangement joins TRBV6-5 to TRBJ1-6, with 9 nucleotides matching TRBD1. Germline V gives CDR1 MNHEY, CDR2 SVGAGI. The ends lost 2 bases at V and 10 bases at J; junction bases unmatched: 9. There are 16 residues in the CDR3. CDR3 DNA: TGTGCCAGCAGTTACACCGGGACAGGGTGGAACTCACCCCTCCACTTT. Translated, it gives CASSYTGTGWNSPLHF.

Comment on this clonotype: At one end, the junction sequence differs from germline, possibly due to a read error. The V gene is TRBV4-1, the J gene TRBJ2-3; 7 positions agree with TRBD1. The CDR3 has 17 residues. The germline V gene encodes CDR1 MGHRA and CDR2 YSYEKL. DNA of the CDR3: TGCGCCGGCAGCCAAGGTAGAGGGGACAGCCACACAGATACGCAGTATTTT. Its translation is CAGSQGRGDSHTDTQYF.

Points on this clonotype: Germline and junction disagree at one end, which may indicate a read error. This sequence joins TRBV11-3 and TRBJ2-2; TRBD2 is a possible D gene (6 bases). The CDR3 has 18 amino acids. Germline V lookup: CDR1 SGHNT, CDR2 YENEEA. The CDR3 DNA follows: TGTGCCATCAGCTCCCTGGGAGTGGGAGGATACAGAGCCGGGGAGCTGTCTTTT. Amino acids: CAISSLGVGGYRAGELSF.

With regard to this clonotype: In this CDR3 the conserved last residue, phenylalanine or tryptophan, is missing, so a read error is likely. The gene calls are TRBV11-1 and TRBJ2-1, with D perhaps matching TRBD2 (6 bases). The ends were cut back, 1 base at V and 11 bases at J, with 27 bases in the middle. The CDR3 runs 18 residues. Germline V gene sequence: CDR1 SGHAT, CDR2 FQDESV (reference sequence). DNA of the CDR3: TGTGCCAGCAGCTTAGGGCAAGTCTATGCGGGGCATATCCCCCAGCAGTTCCTC. As protein: CASSLGQVYAGHIPQQFL.

On this clonotype itself: A read error may explain this, as a much larger clone is one base away. This chain connects TRBV6-4 to TRBJ2-3; maybe TRBD2 (7 bases). The germline gives CDR1 MRHNA, CDR2 SNTAGT. The CDR3 contains 14 residues. The CDR3 region is CTSSDSGGADTQYF. The CDR3 nucleotides are TGTACCAGCAGTGACTCGGGGGGCGCAGATACGCAGTATTTT.